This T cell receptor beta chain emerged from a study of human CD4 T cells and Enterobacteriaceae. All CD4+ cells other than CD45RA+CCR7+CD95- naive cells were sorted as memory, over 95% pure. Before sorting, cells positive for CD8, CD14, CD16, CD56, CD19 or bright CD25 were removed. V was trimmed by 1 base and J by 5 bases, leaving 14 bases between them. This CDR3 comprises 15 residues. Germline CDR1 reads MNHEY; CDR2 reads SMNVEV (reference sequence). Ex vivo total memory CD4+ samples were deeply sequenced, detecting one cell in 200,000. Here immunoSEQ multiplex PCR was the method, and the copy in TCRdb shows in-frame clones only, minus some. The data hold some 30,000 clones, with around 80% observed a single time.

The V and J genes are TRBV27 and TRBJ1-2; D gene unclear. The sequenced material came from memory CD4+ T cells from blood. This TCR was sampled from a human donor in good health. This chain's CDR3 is CASSLFPLEFYGYTF. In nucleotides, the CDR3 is TGTGCCAGCAGTTTATTTCCCCTGGAGTTTTATGGCTACACCTTC.